Presented here are 23 T cell receptor beta chains from one specimen sequenced in a study of vaccination and CD4 T cells after COVID-19. With the Oncomine TCR Beta short-read assay, DNA from cultured CD4+ T cells was sequenced. TCRdb reprocessed the PCR reads via MiXCR and lists one record per CDR3 protein. Seen here are some 10,000 distinct CDR3 sequences, about 60% observed once, and the top ten hold roughly 18%. These receptors have no known antigen. The treatment is: approximately 9-day PBMC culture with coronavirus spike peptide pools or control peptides (ViraFEST assay). Sequencing input: CD4+ T cells from blood, cultured in vitro. The receptors originated from a human donor who had recovered from COVID-19.

This clonotype was observed a handful of times. The DNA for the CDR3 is TGTGCCAGCAGTGGATGGGAACGAGGGGGCAGCAATCAGCCCCAGCATTTT. This encodes CASSGWERGGSNQPQHF. The chain carries TRBV6-1 and TRBJ1-5; 7 bases agree with TRBD1. The V segment lost 4 bases and the J segment 1 base; nucleotides outside the gene matches: 10. This CDR3 is 17 amino acids long. Germline V gives CDR1 MNHNS, CDR2 SASEGT.

This clonotype was seen only a few times. The V gene is TRBV7-2, the J gene TRBJ1-2; D remains ambiguous. Germline CDR1 SGHTA, CDR2 FQGNSA. The V and J ends lost 5 bases and 0 bases respectively, with 10 bases between them. This CDR3 has 14 amino acids. As DNA, the CDR3 is TGTGCCAGCAGCATTTTTATGGCTAACTATGGCTACACCTTC. Its protein is CASSIFMANYGYTF.

In its sample, this clonotype was seen a few times. This chain uses TRBV27 with TRBJ1-6; D perhaps matches TRBD1 (5 bases). The CDR3 spans 13 residues. From germline, CDR1 is MNHEY and CDR2 SMNVEV (reference sequence). Deletions cut 4 bases from V and 7 bases from J, with 8 bases between. CDR3 region: CASSSRQNSPLHF. The DNA of the CDR3 is TGTGCCAGCAGTTCCCGACAGAATTCACCCCTCCACTTT.

A few counts support this clonotype. This chain joins TRBV18 and TRBJ2-1; D is uncertain. The ends were cut back, 3 bases at V and 6 bases at J, with 6 bases in the middle. This CDR3 has 12 amino acids. The germline V gene encodes CDR1 KGHSH and CDR2 LQKENI. The CDR3 DNA is TGTGCCAGCTCACCCCCGGGCAATGAGCAGTTCTTC. Translating gives CASSPPGNEQFF.

The genes are TRBV6-2 or TRBV6-3 and TRBJ1-5; D is unresolved. CDR1 is MNHEY, CDR2 SVGEGT, per germline. The CDR3 runs to 16 residues. V lost 4 bases to trimming and J lost 0 bases, with 13 bases between them. The CDR3 DNA sequence: TGTGCCAGCAGTTCAATCGGGATAGGTAGCAATCAGCCCCAGCATTTT. It specifies CASSSIGIGSNQPQHF.

The chain is built from TRBV20-1 and TRBJ2-2; 13 bases are a match to TRBD2. The ends lost 5 bases at V and 1 base at J; junction bases unmatched: 7. Germline CDR1 and CDR2: DFQATT and SNEGSKA (reference sequence). The CDR3 is 17 residues long. The CDR3 region has the DNA TGCAGTGCTCCGGGACTAGCGGGATTGGGGAACACCGGGGAGCTGTTTTTT. It is translated as CSAPGLAGLGNTGELFF.

The genes are TRBV2 and TRBJ1-2; weak D call: TRBD1 (5 bases). The V and J ends lost 7 bases and 7 bases respectively, with 10 bases between them. CDR3 length equals 11 residues. Germline CDR1 and CDR2: SNHLY and FYNNEI. The CDR3 loop is CASIGAGGYTF. The CDR3 DNA follows: TGTGCCAGCATTGGGGCAGGTGGCTACACCTTC.

This clonotype was counted once. V gene TRBV12-3 or TRBV12-4 combines with J gene TRBJ2-2, with D tentatively TRBD2 (5 bases). This CDR3 has 15 residues. Trimming shortened V by 7 bases and J by 0 bases, and 12 bases separated the two germline ends. DNA of the CDR3: TGTGCCAGCACCTGGGGTAGCGCGAACACCGGGGAGCTGTTTTTT. Protein: CASTWGSANTGELFF.

V and J are TRBV20-1 and TRBJ2-5; 7 bases line up with TRBD1. This CDR3 spans 15 amino acids. Germline CDR1 and CDR2: DFQATT and SNEGSKA (reference sequence). CDR3 bases: TGCAGCCTAACCCCCATGACAGGGTACCAAGAGACCCAGTACTTC. This codes for CSLTPMTGYQETQYF.

For the CDR3, the DNA is TGTGCCAGCAGAGGGAGCGGGGGCTACGAGCAGTACTTC. Its protein product is CASRGSGGYEQYF. The chain couples TRBV27 to TRBJ2-7, with 8 bases lining up with TRBD2. Trimming took 6 bases from V and 3 from J; bases not matched to a gene: 4. This CDR3 spans 13 amino acids. Germline V lookup: CDR1 MNHEY, CDR2 SMNVEV (reference sequence).

Only one count was recorded for this clonotype. V is TRBV28 and J is TRBJ2-5; TRBD2 matches 7 bases. CDR1 MDHEN and CDR2 SYDVKM come from the germline V gene. The V segment lost 7 bases and the J segment 2 bases; nucleotides outside the gene matches: 7. This CDR3 spans 14 amino acids. The chain's CDR3 is CASTGSGTQETQYF. The CDR3 nucleotides are TGTGCCAGCACCGGAAGCGGGACGCAAGAGACCCAGTACTTC.

The rearrangement links TRBV7-8 to TRBJ2-7; TRBD1 matches 7 bases. The CDR3 spans 16 residues. J was trimmed by 0 bases and V by 5 bases; bases with no gene match: 10. CDR1 is SGHVS and CDR2 is FQNEAQ in the germline V gene. CDR3 residues: CASSATGAVLSYEQYF. CDR3 bases: TGTGCCAGCAGCGCAACAGGGGCGGTCCTCTCCTACGAGCAGTACTTC. Variable domain in full (rest from reference TRBV7-8 and TRBJ2-7): GAGVSQSPRYKVAKRGQDVALRCDPISGHVSLFWYQQALGQGPEFLTYFQNEAQLDKSGLPSDRFFAERPEGSVSTLKIQRTQQEDSAVYLCASSATGAVLSYEQYFGPGTRLTVT.

The J gene is TRBJ2-3, the V gene TRBV10-3; 7 bases align to TRBD1. J was trimmed by 2 bases and V by 6 bases; bases with no gene match: 8. The CDR3 runs to 15 residues. CDR1 and CDR2 from the germline V gene are ENHRY and SYGVKD. CDR3 nucleotide sequence: TGTGCCATCAGACGACAGGGAGTAACCACAGATACGCAGTATTTT. Encoded protein: CAIRRQGVTTDTQYF.

The V gene is TRBV2, the J gene TRBJ2-3; 7 bases match TRBD2. The CDR3 has 15 amino acids. Trimming cost V 4 bases and J 3 bases; bases outside gene matches: 7. The germline V gene has CDR1 SNHLY and CDR2 FYNNEI. The CDR3 DNA sequence: TGTGCCAGCAGTGTCATGCGGGAGAGGACAGATACGCAGTATTTT. Its protein is CASSVMRERTDTQYF.

This clonotype occurred once. V and J are TRBV29-1 and TRBJ1-1, with D unclear. The CDR3 consists of 11 residues. V lost 6 bases to trimming and J lost 10 bases, with 15 bases between them. The germline V gene has CDR1 SQVTM and CDR2 ANQGSEA. This CDR3 is CSVQREGGAFF. CDR3 coding DNA: TGCAGCGTCCAGAGGGAGGGAGGAGCTTTCTTT.

The rearrangement links TRBV29-1 to TRBJ1-5; 8 positions agree with TRBD1. There are 17 residues in the CDR3. After removal of 1 base from V and 0 bases from J, the junction contained 8 bases not matched to a gene. The V gene's germline CDR1 is SQVTM and CDR2 ANQGSEA. In DNA, the CDR3 is TGCAGCGTTGAAGCAGGACAGGGAGCGTATAGCAATCAGCCCCAGCATTTT. Its protein is CSVEAGQGAYSNQPQHF.

This clonotype has just one count. V usage is TRBV20-1 and J usage is TRBJ2-7; perhaps TRBD1 as D (5 bases). Germline values: CDR1 DFQATT, CDR2 SNEGSKA (reference sequence). V was trimmed by 0 bases and J by 7 bases, leaving 22 bases between them. The CDR3 consists of 16 residues. DNA of the CDR3: TGCAGTGCTAGAGATTTGACATGGGCAGGGTCTCGAGAGCAGTACTTC. It encodes CSARDLTWAGSREQYF.

The J gene is TRBJ2-1, the V gene TRBV6-4; 8 nucleotides match TRBD2. CDR1 and CDR2 from the germline V gene are MRHNA and SNTAGT. CDR3 size: 16 residues. V gave up 5 bases and J gave up 8 bases; unmatched junction bases: 14. The CDR3 sequence is CASSPGGGGPGDEQFF. Written as DNA, the CDR3 is TGTGCCAGCAGTCCCGGGGGGGGAGGGCCCGGCGATGAGCAGTTCTTC.

This clonotype was observed a handful of times. This sequence joins TRBV7-9 and TRBJ1-2; D ambiguous. Germline V gene sequence: CDR1 SEHNR, CDR2 FQNEAQ (reference sequence). Trimming took off 6 bases at V and 5 bases at J, with 10 bases between the two ends. The CDR3 is 12 residues long. The DNA for the CDR3 is TGTGCCAGCAGTCGCCTGGAGTATGGCTACACCTTC. Residues: CASSRLEYGYTF.

The chain uses TRBV4-3 and TRBJ1-2; 7 bases match TRBD1. Germline lookup yields CDR1 LGHNA and CDR2 YSLEER. Trimming at V came to 3 bases and at J to 2 bases, leaving 3 bases not matched to a gene. The CDR3 totals 14 residues. The CDR3: CASSHPGQNYGYTF. The CDR3 DNA sequence: TGCGCCAGCAGCCATCCGGGACAGAACTATGGCTACACCTTC.

The V gene is TRBV12-3 or TRBV12-4, the J gene TRBJ2-1; 7 nucleotides line up with TRBD1. V gave up 3 bases and J gave up 1 base; unmatched junction bases: 6. This CDR3 has 16 residues. The CDR3 spells CASSFGQGVSYNEQFF. The CDR3 nucleotides read TGTGCCAGCAGTTTCGGCCAGGGGGTTTCCTACAATGAGCAGTTCTTC.

The chain couples TRBV24-1 to TRBJ1-1; D perhaps matches TRBD1 (6 bases). The germline gives CDR1 KGHDR, CDR2 SFDVKD. This CDR3 region has 15 residues. V was pared by 2 bases and J by 5 bases, with 14 bases between. The CDR3 loop reads CATSDSRGTATEAFF. The CDR3 bases are TGTGCCACCAGTGATTCCAGGGGCACTGCAACTGAAGCTTTCTTT.

This clonotype was counted a few times. The chain recombines TRBV20-1 with TRBJ1-5; D is ambiguous. V lost 5 bases and J lost 4, with 12 bases in between. CDR1 is DFQATT, CDR2 SNEGSKA, per germline (reference sequence). The CDR3 sequence is 13 residues long. The CDR3 is CSAQEGGNQPQHF. In nucleotides, the CDR3 is TGCAGTGCTCAAGAGGGCGGGAATCAGCCCCAGCATTTT.